This is a list of T cell receptor beta chains from one sample in a study of blood T cell repertoires in COVID-19. Produced via immunoSEQ multiplex PCR; TCRdb's table is partial and in-frame only. Here the sample spans roughly 160,000 clones, approximately 86% being singletons. The sample consisted of peripheral blood. The receptor set was obtained from a man in his 60s with acute or convalescent COVID-19. Both conserved end residues are part of each CDR3. Each record gives: J gene, D gene, V gene, clone size, CDR3 DNA, CDR3 protein. The D gene is left open where the match is weak. Only some rows state a clone size, as once, few, many or a class for expanded clones.

J: TRBJ1-1; D: TRBD1; V: TRBV27; size: NA; DNA: TGTGCCAGCAGTTTAGACAGGGGGCCCAACACTGAAGCTTTCTTT; CDR3: CASSLDRGPNTEAFF
J: TRBJ2-3; D: NA; V: TRBV19; size: NA; DNA: TGTGCCAGTAGTCCGCAAGGACTTTATAGCACAGATACGCAGTATTTT; CDR3: CASSPQGLYSTDTQYF
J: TRBJ2-1; D: TRBD2; V: TRBV5-1; size: NA; DNA: TGCGCCAGCAGCTTGAGTACGGGAGGTAGTTTCAATGAGCAGTTCTTC; CDR3: CASSLSTGGSFNEQFF
J: TRBJ1-2; D: NA; V: TRBV28; size: NA; DNA: TGTGCCAGCAGACCGGAGGGAGCTAACTATGGCTACACCTTC; CDR3: CASRPEGANYGYTF
J: TRBJ1-1; D: NA; V: TRBV3-1/TRBV3-2; size: NA; DNA: TGTGCCAGCAGACCCCGGGACGGGGGGAGCACTGAAGCTTTCTTT; CDR3: CASRPRDGGSTEAFF
J: TRBJ2-1; D: NA; V: TRBV5-5; size: NA; DNA: TGTGCCAGCAGTCCGTTAGGGGGCTACAATGAGCAGTTCTTC; CDR3: CASSPLGGYNEQFF
J: TRBJ2-7; D: NA; V: TRBV5-1; size: NA; DNA: TGCGCCAGCCGCCCGACGGGGAACAACGACGAGCAGTACTTC; CDR3: CASRPTGNNDEQYF
J: TRBJ2-7; D: TRBD2; V: TRBV19; size: NA; DNA: TGTGCCAGTAACCAACTAGCGGGAGAGCACGAGCAGTACTTC; CDR3: CASNQLAGEHEQYF
J: TRBJ1-1; D: TRBD1; V: TRBV7-2; size: NA; DNA: TGTGCCAGCAGCCCACAATGGGGACAGGGATACACTGAAGCTTTCTTT; CDR3: CASSPQWGQGYTEAFF
J: TRBJ2-5; D: NA; V: TRBV30; size: NA; DNA: TGTGCCTGGATCGGGGGAGAGGAGACCCAGTACTTC; CDR3: CAWIGGEETQYF
J: TRBJ2-3; D: TRBD2; V: TRBV14; size: NA; DNA: TGTGCCAGCAGCCAATGGTCTCGGGGGGACCCCACAGATACGCAGTATTTT; CDR3: CASSQWSRGDPTDTQYF
J: TRBJ2-3; D: NA; V: TRBV2; size: NA; DNA: TGTGCCAGCAGAGTGAGCGCTGGCACAGATACGCAGTATTTT; CDR3: CASRVSAGTDTQYF
J: TRBJ2-5; D: NA; V: TRBV7-9; size: NA; DNA: TGTGCCAGCAGCCCCAGGGGGGCATTACCCCAGTACTTC; CDR3: CASSPRGALPQYF
J: TRBJ2-5; D: NA; V: TRBV3-1/TRBV3-2; size: NA; DNA: TGTGCCAGCAGCTTGCTCAGCCCTCGGGCGGGAGAGACCCAGTACTTC; CDR3: CASSLLSPRAGETQYF
J: TRBJ2-5; D: NA; V: TRBV30; size: NA; DNA: TGTGCCTGGAGTACCCCTTCGGGGTACCAAGAGACCCAGTACTTC; CDR3: CAWSTPSGYQETQYF
J: TRBJ1-6; D: NA; V: TRBV28; size: NA; DNA: TGTGCCAGCAAACTAGCGGGGCAGGGGCATTCACCCCTCCACTTT; CDR3: CASKLAGQGHSPLHF
J: TRBJ2-1; D: TRBD2; V: TRBV5-1; size: NA; DNA: TGCGCCAGCAGTCCCAGCGGGAGTGAAAATGAGCAGTTCTTC; CDR3: CASSPSGSENEQFF
J: TRBJ2-5; D: NA; V: TRBV1; size: NA; DNA: TGCACCAGCAGCCAAGATAAGTTGTCGGGAGGTTTCCAAGAGACCCAGTACTTC; CDR3: CTSSQDKLSGGFQETQYF
J: TRBJ1-2; D: NA; V: TRBV9; size: NA; DNA: TGTGCCAGCAGCCCAGAGGGAGGGAGTCTCTATGGCTACACCTTC; CDR3: CASSPEGGSLYGYTF
J: TRBJ2-2; D: NA; V: TRBV19; size: NA; DNA: TGTGCCAGTAGTCCCCAGTACGGGGAGCTGTTTTTT; CDR3: CASSPQYGELFF
J: TRBJ2-7; D: NA; V: TRBV6-5; size: NA; DNA: TGTGCCAGCAGTTCCGTACGGGGTTACGAGCAGTACTTC; CDR3: CASSSVRGYEQYF
J: TRBJ2-5; D: TRBD2; V: TRBV4-2; size: NA; DNA: TGTGCCAGCAGCCAAGCAGCGGGAGGTGGAGAGACCCAGTACTTC; CDR3: CASSQAAGGGETQYF
J: TRBJ1-5; D: NA; V: TRBV28; size: NA; DNA: TGTGCCAGCAGTTTGGTTAGTCCCAGCAATCAGCCCCAGCATTTT; CDR3: CASSLVSPSNQPQHF
J: TRBJ2-5; D: TRBD1; V: TRBV24-1; size: NA; DNA: TGTGCCACCAGTGCCGCTGACAGGGCCCAAGAGACCCAGTACTTC; CDR3: CATSAADRAQETQYF
J: TRBJ2-1; D: TRBD1; V: TRBV5-1; size: NA; DNA: TGCGCCAGCAGTACCGGGACAGCTTACAATGAGCAGTTCTTC; CDR3: CASSTGTAYNEQFF
J: TRBJ1-2; D: NA; V: TRBV6-5; size: NA; DNA: TGTGCCAGCACTTCTACAGAAGGTGGCTACACCTTC; CDR3: CASTSTEGGYTF
J: TRBJ2-7; D: NA; V: TRBV20-1; size: few; DNA: TGCAGTGCTGGGCCCGGGGACGAGCAGTACTTC; CDR3: CSAGPGDEQYF
J: TRBJ1-3; D: TRBD1; V: TRBV9; size: NA; DNA: TGTGCCAGCAGCCGGGGACAGGGAAACACCATATATTTT; CDR3: CASSRGQGNTIYF
J: TRBJ1-2; D: TRBD1; V: TRBV9; size: NA; DNA: TGTGCCAGCAGCTACGGACAGGGGATCAACTATGGCTACACCTTC; CDR3: CASSYGQGINYGYTF
J: TRBJ2-7; D: NA; V: TRBV7-9; size: NA; DNA: TGTGCCAGCTCCCAACCAGGGGACGAGCAGTACTTC; CDR3: CASSQPGDEQYF
J: TRBJ2-6; D: NA; V: TRBV5-1; size: few; DNA: TGCGCCAGCAGCGCCCAGGGCTCTGGGGCCAACGTCCTGACTTTC; CDR3: CASSAQGSGANVLTF
J: TRBJ2-3; D: TRBD2; V: TRBV2; size: few; DNA: TGTGCCAGCAGATTGGCTAGCGGGGAGGGAGATACGCAGTATTTT; CDR3: CASRLASGEGDTQYF
J: TRBJ1-5; D: NA; V: TRBV30; size: NA; DNA: TGTGCCTGGAGTGTAGACAGCCATCAGCCCCAGCATTTT; CDR3: CAWSVDSHQPQHF
J: TRBJ2-3; D: TRBD1; V: TRBV10-2; size: NA; DNA: TGCGCCAGCACCCTTGCTTGGCAGGGGGCCGGAGATACGCAGTATTTT; CDR3: CASTLAWQGAGDTQYF
J: TRBJ2-7; D: TRBD1; V: TRBV28; size: NA; DNA: TGTGCCAGCAGTCTTCCGGGACAGAACTACGAGCAGTACTTC; CDR3: CASSLPGQNYEQYF
J: TRBJ2-1; D: TRBD2; V: TRBV4-2; size: once; DNA: TGTGCCAGCAGCCAGAGCGGGTCTAGCGGGCCAAATGAGCAGTTCTTC; CDR3: CASSQSGSSGPNEQFF
J: TRBJ2-1; D: TRBD2; V: TRBV4-2; size: NA; DNA: TGTGCCAGCAGCCAAGGTCGGACTAGCGGAGATGTCTACAATGAGCAGTTCTTC; CDR3: CASSQGRTSGDVYNEQFF
J: TRBJ1-4; D: TRBD1; V: TRBV29-1; size: NA; DNA: TGCAGCGTGGGACAGGGAGGAGCAACTAATGAAAAACTGTTTTTT; CDR3: CSVGQGGATNEKLFF
J: TRBJ1-2; D: TRBD1; V: TRBV24-1; size: NA; DNA: TGTGCCACCAGTGATCCGACAGGGGACTATGGCTACACCTTC; CDR3: CATSDPTGDYGYTF